Below are 29 T cell receptor beta chains sequenced from a single sample in a study of T cells in Graves' hyperthyroidism and ophthalmopathy. Amplification targeted TCR beta CDR3 regions from RNA transcripts. TCR CDR3 underwent first-round RT-PCR with the HTBI primer set. TCRdb passed the multiplex PCR reads through MiXCR, listing each CDR3 protein once. Of about 350,000 distinct CDR3 sequences in the sample, approximately 15% were seen once. Sequenced input: blood. These receptors came from a woman in her 30s with Graves' hyperthyroidism.

This clonotype was seen repeatedly, ten times or more. This sequence joins TRBV28 and TRBJ2-5; D could derive from TRBD1 or TRBD2 (5 bases each). From germline, CDR1 is MDHEN and CDR2 SYDVKM. V was trimmed by 7 bases and J by 3 bases, leaving 21 bases between them. The CDR3 consists of 16 residues. The CDR3, as DNA: TGTGCCAGCACCTCTGAGAGGGGCCCCAGGGAAGAGACCCAGTACTTC. This encodes CASTSERGPREETQYF.

The chain uses TRBV20-1 and TRBJ1-4, with D hard to call. The V gene's germline CDR1 is DFQATT and CDR2 SNEGSKA (reference sequence). V was cut by 3 bases and J by 11 bases, with 13 bases left in between. The CDR3 is 12 residues long. The CDR3 DNA reads as TGCAGTGCTAGGAAAAGCACGGGGAAACTGTTTTTT. It is translated as CSARKSTGKLFF.

The chain links TRBV6-1 to TRBJ1-2; 8 bases match TRBD1. The CDR3 runs 11 residues. Germline V gene lookup returns CDR1 MNHNS and CDR2 SASEGT. V dropped 8 bases and J dropped 8; count of bases not matched to a gene: 4. The chain's CDR3 is CASGTGDGYTF. As DNA, the CDR3 is TGTGCCAGCGGGACAGGCGACGGCTACACCTTC.

This chain joins TRBV30 and TRBJ2-3; 8 positions match TRBD1. V lost 5 bases, J lost 0 bases, and 13 bases stayed unmatched. This CDR3 is 17 amino acids long. CDR1 GTSNPN and CDR2 SVGIG come from the germline V gene (reference sequence). The CDR3 is CAWGVGGTGLSTDTQYF. CDR3 nucleotides: TGTGCCTGGGGGGTGGGTGGGACAGGACTGAGCACAGATACGCAGTATTTT.

Points on this clonotype: This may come from a read error, since a much larger clone is one base off. J is TRBJ2-1 and V is TRBV6-9; no clear D. Germline CDR1 and CDR2: MNHGY and SVAAGI. This CDR3 region has 13 residues. CDR3 DNA sequence: TGTGCCAGCAGTTACGGGCGGTACAGTGAGCAGTTCTTC. As protein: CASSYGRYSEQFF.

The chain combines TRBV14 with TRBJ2-1; a weak D match, TRBD2 (6 bases). Germline values: CDR1 SGHDN, CDR2 FVKESK. Trimming took 4 bases from V and 5 from J, leaving 12 bases between them. The length of the CDR3 is 14 residues. The CDR3 spells CASSPGLTNNEQFF. CDR3 bases: TGTGCCAGCAGCCCGGGACTCACTAACAATGAGCAGTTCTTC.

This chain joins TRBV29-1 and TRBJ1-3; 7 bases agree with TRBD1. J lost 8 bases, V lost 6 bases, and 10 bases had no gene match. The CDR3 is made up of 13 amino acids. CDR1 and CDR2 (germline): SQVTM, ANQGSEA. In DNA, the CDR3 is TGCAGCGTGTCCCAGACAGGGTGGGACACCATATATTTT. Translating it yields CSVSQTGWDTIYF.

This clonotype was detected ten times or more. V is TRBV2 and J is TRBJ2-2; 10 positions match TRBD1. V lost 6 bases to trimming and J lost 5 bases; unmatched junction nucleotides: 3. Per the germline V gene, CDR1 is SNHLY and CDR2 is FYNNEI. The CDR3 extends over 14 amino acids. CDR3 DNA: TGTGCCAGCAGAGGACAGGGGGGGACCGGGGAGCTGTTTTTT. Protein sequence: CASRGQGGTGELFF.

This clonotype was found a few times. The chain carries TRBV11-2 and TRBJ2-1, with 11 bases fitting TRBD1. V lost 4 bases and J lost 12; bases outside the gene matches: 8. The CDR3 totals 14 residues. From germline, CDR1 is SGHAT and CDR2 FQNNGV. CDR3 sequence (DNA): TGTGCCAGCAGCTCCGGGACAGGGGGATACGGGCAGTTCTTC. It specifies CASSSGTGGYGQFF.

This clonotype was seen only a few times. CDR3 sequence reads: CASSYTRHGSGYTF. The DNA of the CDR3 is TGTGCCAGCAGTTACACCCGACATGGATCTGGCTACACCTTC. The V call is TRBV6-8, the J call TRBJ1-2; unclear D gene. The germline CDR1 and CDR2 sequences are MNHGY and SAAAGT. The CDR3 extends over 14 amino acids. V was shortened by 2 bases and J by 7 bases, with 14 bases between the two germline ends.

The chain combines TRBV3-1 with TRBJ2-3; D may be TRBD2 (5 bases). The CDR3 has 14 residues. V was clipped by 2 bases and J by 5 bases, with 11 bases between them. The germline gives CDR1 LGHDT, CDR2 YNNKEL (reference sequence). The CDR3 DNA reads as TGTGCCAGCAGCCAATCGATTCGGGGAGATACGCAGTATTTT. The encoded protein is CASSQSIRGDTQYF.

This clonotype showed up many times. This chain joins TRBV7-2 and TRBJ1-2, with TRBD1 identical over 8 bases. The CDR3 is made up of 15 amino acids. J gave up 6 bases and V 5 bases, and 11 bases lay outside the gene matches. CDR1 is SGHTA, CDR2 FQGNSA, per germline. The CDR3 loop reads CASSGVVRQGNGYTF. DNA for the CDR3: TGTGCCAGCAGCGGGGTAGTGCGACAGGGGAATGGCTACACCTTC.

The chain joins TRBV5-4 to TRBJ2-4; 10 bases map to TRBD2. The V segment lost 1 base and the J segment 8 bases; nucleotides outside the gene matches: 3. This CDR3 spans 14 amino acids. Germline V gene lookup returns CDR1 SGHNT and CDR2 YYREEE (reference sequence). In nucleotides, the CDR3 is TGTGCCAGCAGCTTGAGTGGGACTAGCGACATTCAGTACTTC. Protein sequence: CASSLSGTSDIQYF.

The chain has TRBV6-1 and TRBJ2-7; possibly TRBD1 or TRBD2 for D (5 bases each). Trimming pared 7 bases from V and 4 bases from J, leaving 23 bases between. CDR1 and CDR2 from the germline V gene are MNHNS and SASEGT. The CDR3 is made up of 16 amino acids. The CDR3 region has the DNA TGTGCCAGCATACGATCAAGTGGGGGATCTCCTTACGAGCAGTACTTC. This gives the protein CASIRSSGGSPYEQYF.

The sample holds many counts of this clonotype. J is TRBJ2-7 and V is TRBV3-1; D is uncertain. Trimming removed 9 bases from V and 4 bases from J, with 13 bases in between. Looked up from germline, CDR1 is LGHDT and CDR2 is YNNKEL (reference sequence). The CDR3 loop spans 12 amino acids. The CDR3 is CASSGGVYEQYF. For the CDR3, the DNA is TGTGCCAGTTCAGGCGGTGTATACGAGCAGTACTTC.

In its sample, this clonotype was seen many times. The CDR3 region is CSASSTSGRGDTQYF. DNA for the CDR3: TGCAGTGCAAGTTCGACTAGCGGGAGAGGAGATACGCAGTATTTT. The chain combines TRBV20-1 with TRBJ2-3; 12 positions agree with TRBD2. The V segment lost 6 bases and the J segment 5 bases; nucleotides outside the gene matches: 9. CDR1 DFQATT and CDR2 SNEGSKA come from the germline V gene (reference sequence). The CDR3 consists of 15 residues.

V is TRBV5-5 and J is TRBJ2-5; 9 nucleotides line up with TRBD2. J lost 2 bases, V lost 1 base, and 9 bases had no gene match. From germline, CDR1 is SGHKS and CDR2 YYEKEE (reference sequence). The CDR3 sequence is 17 residues long. The CDR3 DNA reads TGTGCCAGCAGCTTGAGACTAGCGGCAACAATTCAAGAGACCCAGTACTTC. It is translated as CASSLRLAATIQETQYF.

This sequence joins TRBV6-1 and TRBJ2-1, with unresolved D. Germline values: CDR1 MNHNS, CDR2 SASEGT. CDR3 length: 15 amino acids. The ends were cut back, 6 bases at V and 8 bases at J, with 20 bases in the middle. CDR3 amino acids: CASSPAESGRHEQFF. The CDR3 DNA sequence: TGTGCCAGCAGCCCCGCGGAATCTGGGCGCCATGAGCAGTTCTTC.

This clonotype showed up many times. V and J are TRBV28 and TRBJ1-5; D is undetermined. CDR1 MDHEN and CDR2 SYDVKM come from the germline V gene. V was pared by 7 bases and J by 1 base, with 17 bases between. The CDR3 is made up of 16 amino acids. The CDR3 reads CASKSPAGKSNQPQHF. Written as DNA, the CDR3 is TGTGCCAGCAAGTCCCCCGCAGGAAAGAGCAATCAGCCCCAGCATTTT.

Many counts were recorded for this clonotype. V is TRBV6-2 or TRBV6-3 and J is TRBJ1-1, with 7 bases identical to TRBD1. The CDR3 loop spans 19 amino acids. Germline CDR1 reads MNHEY; CDR2 reads SVGEGT. V lost 1 base, J lost 0 bases, and 14 bases stayed unmatched. The CDR3 DNA follows: TGTGCCAGCAGTTACTTCCGTGGACAGGCCCGGCTCTTGAACACTGAAGCTTTCTTT. Residues: CASSYFRGQARLLNTEAFF.

Many counts were recorded for this clonotype. V and J are TRBV6-1 and TRBJ2-1, with TRBD2 matching over 9 bases. The CDR3 has 15 amino acids. Germline CDR1 MNHNS, CDR2 SASEGT. The ends lost 7 bases at V and 8 bases at J; junction bases unmatched: 12. The CDR3 sequence: CASKGRSGRLDEQFF. In DNA, the CDR3 is TGTGCCAGCAAAGGAAGAAGCGGGAGGCTCGATGAGCAGTTCTTC.

The genes are TRBV20-1 and TRBJ2-5; D is uncertain. Germline loops: CDR1 DFQATT, CDR2 SNEGSKA (reference sequence). V lost 8 bases to trimming and J lost 5 bases, with 21 bases between them. The length of the CDR3 is 14 residues. The CDR3 DNA sequence: TGCAGTATTCCGGGCCAAAGTCTACACGAGACCCAGTACTTC. Protein product: CSIPGQSLHETQYF.

This clonotype was picked up many times. This chain joins TRBV9 and TRBJ2-7; D remains unclear. The CDR3 spans 14 residues. Trimming pared 0 bases from V and 1 base from J, leaving 8 bases between. The germline V gene encodes CDR1 SGDLS and CDR2 YYNGEE. CDR3 residues: CASSVGSGSYEQYF. The CDR3 DNA is TGTGCCAGCAGCGTAGGAAGTGGGTCCTACGAGCAGTACTTC. The full variable domain, its missing parts supplied by reference TRBV9 and TRBJ2-7, is DSGVTQTPKHLITATGQRVTLRCSPRSGDLSVYWYQQSLDQGLQFLIQYYNGEERAKGNILERFSAQQFPDLHSELNLSSLELGDSALYFCASSVGSGSYEQYFGPGTRLTVT.

This clonotype turned up a few times. V is TRBV5-6 and J is TRBJ1-1; the match to TRBD1 covers 8 bases. Germline CDR1 and CDR2: SGHDT and YYEEEE. CDR3 size: 16 residues. Losses at the gene ends were 3 bases for V and 7 bases for J; bases not matched to a gene: 14. CDR3 nucleotides: TGTGCCAGCAGCTCCGGGACAGGCTCCTTGCTATTTGAAGCTTTCTTT. Protein product: CASSSGTGSLLFEAFF.

This clonotype was recorded many times. This chain connects TRBV28 to TRBJ2-7; 16 nucleotides agree with TRBD2. Per the germline V gene, CDR1 is MDHEN and CDR2 is SYDVKM. This CDR3 has 17 amino acids. The V segment lost 5 bases and the J segment 1 base; nucleotides outside the gene matches: 5. CDR3 bases: TGTGCCAGCAGTATCCCGGGACTAGCGGGAGGGTCCTACGAGCAGTACTTC. It encodes CASSIPGLAGGSYEQYF.

J is TRBJ2-5 and V is TRBV14; tentatively, D is TRBD2 (5 bases). The CDR3 is made up of 15 amino acids. Germline values: CDR1 SGHDN, CDR2 FVKESK. Trimming removed 1 base at V and 3 bases at J, with 12 bases between. The CDR3 DNA reads TGTGCCAGCAGCCAAGCCAGAGGGCGTGAAGAGACCCAGTACTTC. Protein product: CASSQARGREETQYF.

This sequence joins TRBV29-1 and TRBJ2-3, with D possibly matching TRBD1 (6 bases). This CDR3 region has 15 residues. The germline gives CDR1 SQVTM, CDR2 ANQGSEA. V lost 4 bases, J lost 4 bases, and 18 bases lay in between. In DNA form, the CDR3 reads TGCAGCGTTGTTGGTATGAGGGGGAAAGCAGATACGCAGTATTTT. It encodes CSVVGMRGKADTQYF.

This clonotype was detected ten times or more. The chain is built from TRBV6-1 and TRBJ2-7; 8 positions agree with TRBD2. Germline loops: CDR1 MNHNS, CDR2 SASEGT. The CDR3 is 13 amino acids. V trimming: 8 bases; J trimming: 4 bases; junction bases outside the gene matches: 7. The CDR3 reads CASRPGLGYEQYF. CDR3 coding DNA: TGTGCCAGCCGACCGGGACTAGGGTACGAGCAGTACTTC.

Many counts were recorded for this clonotype. This chain uses TRBV2 with TRBJ1-6; the D gene is possibly TRBD1 (5 bases). The CDR3 has 15 residues. The V end was cut by 6 bases, the J end by 5 bases, with 14 bases between. Germline lookup yields CDR1 SNHLY and CDR2 FYNNEI. The CDR3 nucleotides read TGTGCCAGCAGCGACTGGGGGATGGATAATTCACCCCTCCACTTT. Its translation: CASSDWGMDNSPLHF.